This T cell receptor (beta chain) was recorded in a study of T-cell memory formation after mild COVID-19. Across the study: TCR clusters largely stayed donor specific.

This clonotype was seen a few times. What it binds is unknown. TCRdb fed the 5' RACE reads into MiXCR, producing one record per CDR3 protein. The sample lists roughly 510,000 distinct CDR3 sequences; roughly 17% were seen once. General study points: Day 15 to 85 contractors were CD4/CD8 balanced; later expanders leaned CD4+. Those CD4+ clones that contracted were mainly in CM and EM (CD8+ ones in EMRA). Nothing showed for sure that second-wave clones peaking on day 37 were SARS-CoV-2 specific.

The CDR3 runs to 11 residues. V lost 7 bases, J lost 0 bases, and 4 bases lay in between. Germline CDR1 is SQVTM and CDR2 is ANQGSEA. The sequenced material came from PBMCs or a T cell subset sorted from them (not recorded which). The TCR originated in an adult woman who had mild COVID-19 (a few samples of this study predate the infection). Cell type and time point are not known. This chain connects TRBV29-1 to TRBJ1-3; D gene uncertain. The CDR3 DNA follows: TGCAGCGCCCTCTCTGGAAACACCATATATTTT. This codes for CSALSGNTIYF.